The 25 T cell receptor beta chains listed next were all sequenced from one sample in a study of shared clonotypes between healthy human individuals. TCRdb keeps only in-frame clones here, not all; method: immunoSEQ multiplex PCR. The sample consists of roughly 2.2 million clones, around 93% of them appearing once. The sequencing input was naive CD4+ T cells from PBMCs. Subset reported: CD45RA+ positively selected. The receptors come from a man aged 18 to 30 in good health. Some clones in this sample may be carry-over from other donors' samples.

The chain couples TRBV5-1 to TRBJ1-3, with TRBD1 matching over 10 bases. V was clipped by 4 bases and J by 3 bases; unmatched bases: 7. CDR3 size: 16 residues. Germline lookup yields CDR1 SGHRS and CDR2 YFSETQ. As DNA, the CDR3 is TGCGCCAGCAGCCCGGGCGGGACAGGGGTTGGAAACACCATATATTTT. Residues: CASSPGGTGVGNTIYF.

The rearrangement uses TRBV6-1 and TRBJ2-5; possibly TRBD2 for D (5 bases). This CDR3 comprises 14 residues. The V end lost 4 bases, the J end lost 2 bases, and 11 bases lay between the germline ends. Germline lookup yields CDR1 MNHNS and CDR2 SASEGT. CDR3 region: CASSVPTRQETQYF. CDR3 coding DNA: TGTGCCAGCAGTGTACCTACTAGACAAGAGACCCAGTACTTC.

The chain has TRBV6-5 and TRBJ2-1; weak D call: TRBD2 (6 bases). The V end was cut by 5 bases, the J end by 4 bases, with 15 bases between. The CDR3 contains 15 residues. Germline loops: CDR1 MNHEY, CDR2 SVGAGI. The CDR3 region has the DNA TGTGCCAGCAGTGGCGGGGTGCTAGCTTACAATGAGCAGTTCTTC. As protein: CASSGGVLAYNEQFF.

The J gene is TRBJ1-2, the V gene TRBV28; 7 positions match TRBD1. Unmatched junction bases numbered 13, after V lost 11 bases and J lost 4 bases. The CDR3 runs 14 residues. Germline values: CDR1 MDHEN, CDR2 SYDVKM. The DNA for the CDR3 is TGTGCCGGATCAGCCCGCACAGGGGTCTATGGCTACACCTTC. This encodes CAGSARTGVYGYTF.

This chain links TRBV28 with TRBJ2-7, with 8 bases matching TRBD1. The CDR3 is 15 amino acids. Germline V lookup: CDR1 MDHEN, CDR2 SYDVKM. The V and J ends lost 6 bases and 2 bases, in that order; junction bases with no gene match: 9. CDR3 sequence (DNA): TGTGCCAGCAGCACTACAGGGGGAAGTGCCTACGAGCAGTACTTC. Protein sequence: CASSTTGGSAYEQYF.

CDR3 sequence: CASSLGTGIPDTQYF. The CDR3 nucleotides are TGTGCCAGCAGCTTAGGTACAGGGATTCCAGATACGCAGTATTTT. The chain combines TRBV5-4 with TRBJ2-3; possibly TRBD1 for D (6 bases). The germline V gene encodes CDR1 SGHNT and CDR2 YYREEE (reference sequence). V was trimmed by 2 bases and J by 4 bases, leaving 14 bases between them. There are 15 residues in the CDR3.

This clone was seen a single time. The chain recombines TRBV30 with TRBJ2-1; no firm D call. V was clipped by 3 bases and J by 12 bases, with 12 bases between them. Germline lookup yields CDR1 GTSNPN and CDR2 SVGIG (reference sequence). The CDR3 totals 11 residues. This chain's CDR3 is CAWSNEPGQFF. The DNA for the CDR3 is TGTGCCTGGAGCAACGAGCCAGGGCAGTTCTTC.

The rearrangement links TRBV11-2 to TRBJ1-5; no clear D. Germline CDR1 and CDR2: SGHAT and FQNNGV. The germline V and J ends were trimmed by 2 bases and 1 base, with 6 bases remaining between them. This CDR3 region has 14 residues. The CDR3 nucleotides read TGTGCCAGCAGCTTATCGGGAAGCAATCAGCCCCAGCATTTT. This sequence encodes CASSLSGSNQPQHF.

V and J are TRBV28 and TRBJ2-5, with D possibly TRBD2 on 5 matching bases. The CDR3 extends over 14 amino acids. Trimming removed 3 bases from V and 4 bases from J, with 12 bases in between. CDR1 is MDHEN and CDR2 is SYDVKM in the germline V gene. In nucleotides, the CDR3 is TGTGCCAGCAGTTTTATGGTAGAGGGAGAGACCCAGTACTTC. Translating it yields CASSFMVEGETQYF.

Only one count was recorded for this clone. The chain uses TRBV7-9 and TRBJ2-5, with D perhaps TRBD2 (6 bases). CDR1 and CDR2 (germline): SEHNR, FQNEAQ (reference sequence). The CDR3 runs 17 residues. V gave up 5 bases and J gave up 5 bases, with 24 bases separating them. As DNA, the CDR3 is TGTGCCAGCAGCCCGGGGGTCAGGACGGCGGGGAGGGAGACCCAGTACTTC. Residues: CASSPGVRTAGRETQYF.

On this clone: Because the CDR3's place on the DNA is in doubt, the DNA is left out and the CDR3 is given as listed by TCRdb. The chain links TRBV28 to TRBJ1-2. Germline CDR1 and CDR2: MDHEN and SYDVKM. Inclusive of both ends, the CDR3 amounts to 19 amino acids. CDR3 protein: CASSLFYGYTFGSGNGYTF.

The rearrangement links TRBV4-2 to TRBJ2-2; TRBD1 agrees at 8 bases. V lost 4 bases, J lost 4 bases, and 11 bases stayed unmatched. The germline CDR1 and CDR2 sequences are LGHNA and YNFKEQ. CDR3 length: 17 residues. The CDR3 spells CASSRRFGQGGTGELFF. DNA for the CDR3: TGTGCCAGCAGCCGGAGGTTCGGACAGGGCGGCACCGGGGAGCTGTTTTTT.

The rearrangement links TRBV28 to TRBJ2-6; a possible D gene is TRBD1 (5 bases). V was cut by 4 bases and J by 17 bases, with 15 bases left in between. Germline CDR1 is MDHEN and CDR2 is SYDVKM. The CDR3 consists of 12 residues. The CDR3 region has the DNA TGTGCCAGCAGTTCCCCACAGGTTCCATTGACTTTC. It is translated as CASSSPQVPLTF.

This rearrangement joins TRBV5-8 to TRBJ2-7, with D hard to call. In germline, CDR1 is SGHTS, CDR2 YDEGEE. The CDR3 length is 15 residues. With 4 bases removed from V and 3 bases from J, the gap between germline ends came to 17 bases. The CDR3 nucleotides are TGTGCCAGCAGCCCATCTCTGGTCAACGACTACGAGCAGTACTTC. It codes for CASSPSLVNDYEQYF.

The chain couples TRBV6-6 to TRBJ2-7; no clear D gene. Trimming took off 2 bases at V and 2 bases at J, with 13 bases between the two ends. This CDR3 spans 15 amino acids. Germline V lookup: CDR1 MNHNY, CDR2 SVGAGI (reference sequence). The CDR3, as DNA: TGTGCCAGCAGTTACACCATAACACGCGCCTACGAGCAGTACTTC. Its protein product is CASSYTITRAYEQYF.

V usage is TRBV28 and J usage is TRBJ2-1, with TRBD2 matching over 10 bases. V trimming: 1 base; J trimming: 4 bases; junction bases outside the gene matches: 7. The CDR3 sequence is 17 residues long. Per germline, CDR1 MDHEN and CDR2 SYDVKM. CDR3 coding DNA: TGTGCCAGCAGTTTATCTATGCTAGCGGGAGTATACAATGAGCAGTTCTTC. This translates into CASSLSMLAGVYNEQFF.

The sample holds one count of this clone. This specimen includes other DNA sequences encoding the same CDR3. The rearrangement links TRBV7-3 to TRBJ1-5; D might be TRBD1 (5 bases). Trimming shortened V by 0 bases and J by 7 bases, and 13 bases separated the two germline ends. The CDR3 contains 15 residues. Germline-derived CDR1 and CDR2 are SGHTA and FQGTGA. CDR3: CASSLTGGVGQPQHF. As DNA, the CDR3 is TGTGCCAGCAGCTTAACTGGGGGGGTTGGACAGCCCCAGCATTTT.

The chain uses TRBV11-1 and TRBJ2-5; D is undetermined. V dropped 4 bases and J dropped 2 bases, with 17 bases sitting between them. CDR3 length: 16 residues. Germline lookup yields CDR1 SGHAT and CDR2 FQDESV (reference sequence). In DNA, the CDR3 is TGTGCCAGCAGCTCACGCTTGACGGATCTACAAGAGACCCAGTACTTC. It specifies CASSSRLTDLQETQYF.

The rearrangement uses TRBV5-1 and TRBJ2-7; 8 bases align to TRBD1. The germline CDR1 and CDR2 sequences are SGHRS and YFSETQ. V shed 4 bases, J shed 0 bases, and the junction held 6 bases outside the gene matches. This CDR3 is built from 15 residues. The CDR3 here is CASSKNTGGSYEQYF. Here the CDR3 DNA reads TGCGCCAGCAGCAAGAACACAGGGGGCTCCTACGAGCAGTACTTC.

The CDR3 is CASSIGTALNQPQHF. In DNA form, the CDR3 reads TGTGCCAGTAGTATCGGAACGGCCCTCAATCAGCCCCAGCATTTT. This chain connects TRBV19 to TRBJ1-5; no clear D. Trimming removed 3 bases from V and 3 bases from J, with 12 bases in between. The CDR3 consists of 15 residues. CDR1 and CDR2 (germline): LNHDA, SQIVND (reference sequence).

The V gene is TRBV18, the J gene TRBJ1-1; 7 bases are shared with TRBD1. Trimming cost V 3 bases and J 1 base; bases outside gene matches: 8. Germline CDR1 is KGHSH and CDR2 is LQKENI. This CDR3 contains 16 residues. The CDR3 here is CASSPPYRTGNTEAFF. CDR3 in DNA: TGTGCCAGCTCACCGCCCTACCGGACAGGGAACACTGAAGCTTTCTTT.

The rearrangement uses TRBV6-1 and TRBJ2-1, with 7 bases fitting TRBD2. Trimming took 6 bases from V and 6 from J; bases not matched to a gene: 11. CDR3 length equals 15 residues. Germline V gene data show CDR1 as MNHNS and CDR2 as SASEGT. The CDR3 sequence: CASREMGGVVNEQFF. The CDR3 region has the DNA TGTGCCAGCAGGGAAATGGGGGGGGTTGTCAATGAGCAGTTCTTC.

This clone came up once. The chain carries TRBV6-6 and TRBJ2-7; 10 bases line up with TRBD1. This CDR3 contains 15 residues. The V segment lost 2 bases and the J segment 4 bases; nucleotides outside the gene matches: 5. Per germline, CDR1 MNHNY and CDR2 SVGAGI (reference sequence). CDR3 nucleotide sequence: TGTGCCAGCAGTTACGCCCGGGACAGGGGTTACGAGCAGTACTTC. It specifies CASSYARDRGYEQYF.

The chain links TRBV7-9 to TRBJ2-7; TRBD2 is a possible D gene (6 bases). V was trimmed by 3 bases and J by 3 bases, leaving 24 bases between them. The germline V gene has CDR1 SEHNR and CDR2 FQNEAQ (reference sequence). The CDR3 has 18 amino acids. CDR3 protein: CASSFFGGVRARVYEQYF. The CDR3 DNA is TGTGCCAGCAGCTTCTTTGGCGGGGTGAGGGCTCGGGTCTACGAGCAGTACTTC. Drawing the rest from reference TRBV7-9 and TRBJ2-7, the complete variable domain is DTGVSQNPRHKITKRGQNVTFRCDPISEHNRLYWYRQTLGQGPEFLTYFQNEAQLEKSRLLSDRFSAERPKGSFSTLEIQRTEQGDSAMYLCASSFFGGVRARVYEQYFGPGTRLTVT.

This chain joins TRBV7-9 and TRBJ1-1, with TRBD1 matching over 10 bases. With 5 bases clipped from V and 3 bases from J, the junction kept 9 bases outside the gene matches. CDR1 is SEHNR, CDR2 FQNEAQ, per germline (reference sequence). The CDR3 runs 16 residues. In nucleotides, the CDR3 is TGTGCCAGCAGCCCGACAGGGGGCGAGTCGTACACTGAAGCTTTCTTT. It encodes CASSPTGGESYTEAFF.